The rows below give T cell receptor beta chains drawn from one sample of a study of T cells in Graves' hyperthyroidism and ophthalmopathy. TCRdb re-derived calls from the multiplex PCR reads in MiXCR, one entry per CDR3 protein. The profile shows under 800,000 distinct CDR3 sequences, around 13% of them singletons. The source material was blood. The source of these receptors is a woman younger than 35 with Graves' hyperthyroidism. CDR3s include the opening cysteine and the closing phenylalanine or tryptophan. D genes are given only for firm matches. Some rows mark clone size as missing; the rest say once, few, many or name a class of expanded clone.

j_call	d_call	v_call	clone_size	cdr3_aa	cdr3_nt
TRBJ2-5	NA	TRBV30	many	CAWSVVRTETQYF	TGTGCCTGGAGTGTTGTTAGGACGGAAACCCAGTACTTC
TRBJ2-1	NA	TRBV5-4	NA	CASSPDGQYEQFF	TGTGCCAGCAGCCCGGACGGTCAATACGAGCAGTTCTTC
TRBJ2-4	NA	TRBV28	many	CASSSSVAKNIQYF	TGTGCCAGCAGTTCCAGTGTAGCCAAAAACATTCAGTACTTC
TRBJ2-7	NA	TRBV2	few	CASSVKVIAYEQYF	TGTGCCAGCAGTGTGAAAGTTATCGCCTACGAGCAGTACTTC
TRBJ1-2	TRBD1	TRBV28	many	CASSLSDRGNYGYTF	TGTGCCAGCAGTTTATCGGACAGGGGGAACTATGGCTACACCTTC
TRBJ1-5	NA	TRBV19	many	CASSIGNSLMNQPQHF	TGTGCCAGTAGTATTGGAAACAGTCTGATGAATCAGCCCCAGCATTTT
TRBJ1-2	TRBD1	TRBV30	few	CAWSTGQGGPYGYTF	TGTGCCTGGAGTACGGGACAGGGAGGGCCCTATGGCTACACCTTC
TRBJ2-1	NA	TRBV28	NA	CASSILGGGEQFF	TGTGCCAGCAGCATACTAGGAGGAGGGGAGCAGTTCTTC
TRBJ2-2	TRBD1	TRBV29-1	few	CSVGSGQGTGELFF	TGCAGCGTTGGTTCGGGACAGGGTACCGGGGAGCTGTTTTTT
TRBJ2-7	NA	TRBV2	NA	CASRYEVTAYEQYF	TGTGCCAGCAGATACGAGGTAACCGCCTACGAGCAGTACTTC
TRBJ2-7	TRBD1	TRBV9	many	CASSVAGQGAYEQYF	TGTGCCAGCAGCGTCGCGGGACAGGGTGCGTACGAGCAGTACTTC
TRBJ2-2	NA	TRBV20-1	few	CSARRHSPNTGELFF	TGCAGTGCTAGGCGACACTCCCCGAACACCGGGGAGCTGTTTTTT
TRBJ2-1	TRBD1	TRBV7-2	many	CASSIQGAGFVNEQFF	TGTGCCAGCAGTATACAGGGGGCGGGATTTGTCAATGAGCAGTTCTTC
TRBJ2-3	NA	TRBV11-1	many	CASTTGFSGDTQYF	TGTGCCAGCACCACGGGGTTCTCGGGAGATACGCAGTATTTT
TRBJ2-1	NA	TRBV18	few	CASSPNGPFVTGRNNEQFF	TGTGCCAGCTCACCAAATGGTCCCTTCGTTACGGGAAGGAACAATGAGCAGTTCTTC
TRBJ2-1	NA	TRBV12-3/TRBV12-4	many	CASSAPHGGSYNEQFF	TGTGCCAGCAGTGCCCCTCACGGGGGTTCCTACAATGAGCAGTTCTTC
TRBJ1-1	NA	TRBV10-3	few	CAIRNILRTEAFF	TGTGCCATTAGAAACATCTTGCGCACTGAAGCTTTCTTT
TRBJ2-2	TRBD2	TRBV6-2/TRBV6-3	NA	CASSYSPTSLAGELFF	TGTGCCAGCAGTTACTCTCCGACTAGCCTAGCCGGGGAGCTGTTTTTT
TRBJ2-7	NA	TRBV7-8	NA	CASSSQQGSYEQYF	TGTGCCAGCAGTTCTCAGCAGGGGTCCTACGAGCAGTACTTC
TRBJ1-4	NA	TRBV19	NA	CASRALEGTFREKLFF	TGTGCCAGTAGGGCCCTCGAGGGGACGTTCCGTGAAAAACTGTTTTTT
TRBJ2-7	TRBD2	TRBV20-1	few	CSAPPGLAHHEQYF	TGCAGTGCGCCCCCGGGACTAGCACACCACGAGCAGTACTTC
TRBJ2-1	TRBD2	TRBV30	many	CAWEGAGDEQFF	TGTGCCTGGGAAGGAGCGGGAGATGAGCAGTTCTTC